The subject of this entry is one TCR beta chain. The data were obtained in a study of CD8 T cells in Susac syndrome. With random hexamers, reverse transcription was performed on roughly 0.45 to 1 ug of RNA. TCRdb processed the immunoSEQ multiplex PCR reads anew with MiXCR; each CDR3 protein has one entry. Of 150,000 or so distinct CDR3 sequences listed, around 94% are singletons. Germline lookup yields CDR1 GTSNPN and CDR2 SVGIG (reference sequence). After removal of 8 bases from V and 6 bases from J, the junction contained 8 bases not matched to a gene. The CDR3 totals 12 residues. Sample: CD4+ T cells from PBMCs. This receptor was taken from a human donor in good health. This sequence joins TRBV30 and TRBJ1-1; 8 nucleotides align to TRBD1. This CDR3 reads CAAIQGAPEAFF. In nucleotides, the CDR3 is TGTGCCGCAATCCAGGGGGCGCCTGAAGCTTTCTTT.